This TCR beta chain emerged from a study of beta chain features in type 1 diabetes. Notes on the study in general: Sequencing of cDNA might inflate the share of cells that strongly express TCR.

To note about this clone: The antigen is undetermined.

Sequencing targeted expressed TCRB transcripts, as all isolated RNA had been reverse transcribed. Assay used: immunoSEQ multiplex PCR; TCRdb lists only in-frame clones, some missing. Among 130,000 to 150,000 clones listed, 9.2% were seen once. Germline CDR1 and CDR2: SGDLS and YYNGEE. The CDR3 runs 19 residues. V was clipped by 3 bases and J by 0 bases; unmatched bases: 12. The specimen was central memory CD4+ T cells from blood. The clonotype was recovered from a man aged 18 to 30 in good health. The V call is TRBV9, the J call TRBJ2-2; 9 nucleotides line up with TRBD2. CDR3 coding DNA: TGTGCCAGCAGCGCAGGGCGGGGCGGGGGGGCGACGAACACCGGGGAGCTGTTTTTT. Translated, it gives CASSAGRGGGATNTGELFF.